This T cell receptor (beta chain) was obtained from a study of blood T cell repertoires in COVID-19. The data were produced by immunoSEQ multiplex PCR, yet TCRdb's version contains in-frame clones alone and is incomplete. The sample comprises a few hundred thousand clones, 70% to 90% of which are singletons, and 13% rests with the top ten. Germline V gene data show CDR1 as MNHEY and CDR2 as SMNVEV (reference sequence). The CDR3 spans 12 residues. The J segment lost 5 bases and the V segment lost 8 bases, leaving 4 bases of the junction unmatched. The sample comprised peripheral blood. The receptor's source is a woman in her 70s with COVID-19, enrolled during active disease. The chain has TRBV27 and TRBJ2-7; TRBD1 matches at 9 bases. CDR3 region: CASATGGNEQYF. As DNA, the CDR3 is TGTGCCAGCGCGACAGGGGGGAACGAGCAGTACTTC.